A single sample gave rise to the 26 T cell receptor beta chains below, sequenced in a study of a mutant IDH1 vaccine in newly diagnosed glioma. Some clones are missing from TCRdb's copy, which holds only in-frame ones; the method was immunoSEQ multiplex PCR. This sample yields roughly 43,000 clones, of which about 76% are seen a single time; about 5% belongs to the top ten. Noted time point: week 23, last vaccination. Each dose of the vaccine consisted of 300 ug of mutant IDH1 20-mer peptide, with topical imiquimod. What these receptors recognize is not known. This specimen was PBMCs, taken from a glioma patient whose treatment included an IDH1 peptide vaccine. The receptors shown here come from a man aged 50 to 60 with glioma.

The chain couples TRBV19 to TRBJ2-7; D is perhaps TRBD1 (6 bases). The V end lost 5 bases, the J end lost 6 bases, and 14 bases lay between the germline ends. The CDR3 is 13 amino acids. Germline values: CDR1 LNHDA, CDR2 SQIVND (reference sequence). CDR3 protein: CASSENRVREQYF. In DNA, the CDR3 is TGTGCCAGTAGTGAGAACAGGGTCCGCGAGCAGTACTTC.

This chain links TRBV5-1 with TRBJ1-3; D uncertain. V was shortened by 7 bases and J by 0 bases, with 11 bases between the two germline ends. Germline CDR1 reads SGHRS; CDR2 reads YFSETQ. This CDR3 is 14 amino acids long. CDR3 sequence (DNA): TGCGCCAGCGGCCGAGAAAACTCTGGAAACACCATATATTTT. Translation gives CASGRENSGNTIYF.

This chain connects TRBV7-9 to TRBJ1-2; tentatively, D is TRBD1 (6 bases). The CDR3 consists of 16 residues. Germline loops: CDR1 SEHNR, CDR2 FQNEAQ (reference sequence). Trimming pared 0 bases from V and 7 bases from J, leaving 18 bases between. CDR3 amino acids: CASSLAAVQGISGYTF. The CDR3 DNA sequence: TGTGCCAGCAGCTTAGCGGCGGTCCAGGGGATAAGTGGCTACACCTTC.

This chain joins TRBV18 and TRBJ2-3; D might be TRBD1 (5 bases). CDR1 and CDR2 from the germline V gene are KGHSH and LQKENI. The CDR3 has 17 amino acids. The ends were cut back, 0 bases at V and 0 bases at J, with 13 bases in the middle. The CDR3 sequence is CASSPPSGQGSTDTQYF. The CDR3 DNA reads TGTGCCAGCTCACCACCGTCAGGGCAGGGAAGCACAGATACGCAGTATTTT.

The J gene is TRBJ2-1, the V gene TRBV6-1; weak D call: TRBD2 (7 bases). CDR3 length: 19 amino acids. The germline CDR1 and CDR2 sequences are MNHNS and SASEGT. Trimming stripped 3 bases from V and 0 bases from J, with 21 bases between. This CDR3 reads CASSEGGGLGGSSYNEQFF. In nucleotides, the CDR3 is TGTGCCAGCAGTGAGGGGGGGGGATTAGGGGGAAGCTCCTACAATGAGCAGTTCTTC.

The rearrangement joins TRBV4-2 to TRBJ1-2; D call uncertain. This CDR3 comprises 15 residues. The V end was cut by 0 bases, the J end by 4 bases, with 12 bases between. The germline CDR1 and CDR2 sequences are LGHNA and YNFKEQ. This CDR3 is CASSQEHGGRYGYTF. The CDR3 coding sequence is TGTGCCAGCAGCCAAGAACACGGAGGCCGCTATGGCTACACCTTC.

This clone was observed a handful of times. The chain employs TRBV28 and TRBJ1-4, with 7 bases lining up with TRBD1. CDR1 is MDHEN and CDR2 is SYDVKM in the germline V gene. The CDR3 is 14 residues long. Trimming at V came to 5 bases and at J to 8 bases, leaving 8 bases not matched to a gene. The CDR3 region is CASSRDRVGEKLFF. CDR3 in DNA: TGTGCCAGCAGTAGAGACAGGGTTGGGGAAAAACTGTTTTTT.

The V and J genes are TRBV9 and TRBJ2-1; D is perhaps TRBD1 or TRBD2 (6 bases each). This CDR3 contains 15 residues. Trimming cost V 1 base and J 7 bases, with 15 bases left between them. Germline-derived CDR1 and CDR2 are SGDLS and YYNGEE. CDR3 region: CASSVRSGAGNEQFF. CDR3 DNA sequence: TGTGCCAGCAGCGTACGGTCGGGGGCGGGGAATGAGCAGTTCTTC. Complete variable domain (other parts from reference TRBV9 and TRBJ2-1): DSGVTQTPKHLITATGQRVTLRCSPRSGDLSVYWYQQSLDQGLQFLIQYYNGEERAKGNILERFSAQQFPDLHSELNLSSLELGDSALYFCASSVRSGAGNEQFFGPGTRLTVL.

The rearrangement links TRBV9 to TRBJ2-3, with TRBD2 matching over 10 bases. This CDR3 is 17 amino acids long. V was pared by 3 bases and J by 1 base, with 8 bases of the junction left unmatched. In germline, CDR1 is SGDLS, CDR2 YYNGEE. CDR3 nucleotide sequence: TGTGCCAGCAGCGCAGCCCCTCTAGCGGGGGGCACAGATACGCAGTATTTT. Protein sequence: CASSAAPLAGGTDTQYF.

The V and J genes are TRBV7-8 and TRBJ1-4; 12 bases map to TRBD1. Germline CDR1 is SGHVS and CDR2 is FQNEAQ. This CDR3 is 18 amino acids long. V dropped 3 bases and J dropped 6; count of bases not matched to a gene: 11. Here the CDR3 DNA reads TGTGCCAGCAGCTTCGGCCGGGACAGGGGGCGCCCCGATGAAAAACTGTTTTTT. Translated: CASSFGRDRGRPDEKLFF.

The chain recombines TRBV16 with TRBJ1-1, with 12 bases lining up with TRBD1. The germline V gene encodes CDR1 KGHSY and CDR2 FQNENV. The CDR3 runs 16 residues. V was clipped by 0 bases and J by 7 bases; unmatched bases: 6. The CDR3 region is CASSQSWDRGRGEAFF. In nucleotides, the CDR3 is TGTGCCAGCAGCCAATCTTGGGACAGGGGGCGTGGTGAAGCTTTCTTT.

The gene calls are TRBV7-9 and TRBJ1-1; TRBD1 might be the D (5 bases). The CDR3 loop spans 13 amino acids. Germline V lookup: CDR1 SEHNR, CDR2 FQNEAQ (reference sequence). Trimming removed 6 bases from V and 1 base from J, with 9 bases in between. The CDR3 region has the DNA TGTGCCAGCAGTTCAGGGTGGAACACTGAAGCTTTCTTT. As protein: CASSSGWNTEAFF.

This clone was seen a few times. This sequence joins TRBV30 and TRBJ1-6, with D perhaps matching TRBD1 (5 bases). The CDR3 totals 15 residues. Germline assignment: CDR1 GTSNPN and CDR2 SVGIG (reference sequence). V was cut by 2 bases and J by 3 bases, with 11 bases left in between. The CDR3 protein is CAWSSQGHYNSPLHF. In nucleotides, the CDR3 is TGTGCCTGGAGTTCGCAGGGTCACTATAATTCACCCCTCCACTTT.

The V gene is TRBV14, the J gene TRBJ2-7, with 11 bases identical to TRBD1. Germline loops: CDR1 SGHDN, CDR2 FVKESK. J was trimmed by 6 bases and V by 3 bases; bases with no gene match: 4. The CDR3 length is 14 residues. CDR3 nucleotide sequence: TGTGCCAGCAGCCACGGGACAGGGGGATTCGAGCAGTACTTC. Translation: CASSHGTGGFEQYF.

The chain uses TRBV28 and TRBJ1-1; possible D gene TRBD1, 5 bases. Looked up from germline, CDR1 is MDHEN and CDR2 is SYDVKM. CDR3 length: 14 amino acids. V gave up 4 bases and J gave up 4 bases, with 13 bases separating them. The CDR3 DNA is TGTGCCAGCAGTTGGGGAGGGGTACGCACTGAAGCTTTCTTT. Residues: CASSWGGVRTEAFF.

The chain has TRBV7-9 and TRBJ1-1, with D hard to call. The germline V gene encodes CDR1 SEHNR and CDR2 FQNEAQ (reference sequence). CDR3 length: 15 residues. Trimming left V 2 bases short and J 0 bases short, with 10 bases between. CDR3 residues: CASSLPPDLNTEAFF. As DNA, the CDR3 is TGTGCCAGCAGCTTACCTCCAGACCTGAACACTGAAGCTTTCTTT.

The chain has TRBV4-3 and TRBJ2-7; a possible D gene is TRBD2 (5 bases). Trimming pared 0 bases from V and 0 bases from J, leaving 12 bases between. The CDR3 is 16 amino acids. Looked up from germline, CDR1 is LGHNA and CDR2 is YSLEER. The CDR3 DNA reads as TGCGCCAGCAGCCAAGAGGCGACGGAGGCCTCCTACGAGCAGTACTTC. It yields the protein CASSQEATEASYEQYF.

The chain employs TRBV7-9 and TRBJ2-2; D remains ambiguous. The CDR3 has 16 residues. Germline assignment: CDR1 SEHNR and CDR2 FQNEAQ (reference sequence). Trimming removed 1 base from V and 0 bases from J, with 9 bases in between. This CDR3 reads CASSLVIGSNTGELFF. CDR3 nucleotide sequence: TGTGCCAGCAGCTTAGTGATAGGTTCGAACACCGGGGAGCTGTTTTTT.

J is TRBJ2-7 and V is TRBV29-1; no definite D call. Germline V gene lookup returns CDR1 SQVTM and CDR2 ANQGSEA. The CDR3 spans 12 residues. V was shortened by 7 bases and J by 2 bases, with 12 bases between the two germline ends. The CDR3 protein is CSAKESPYEQYF. Here the CDR3 DNA reads TGCAGCGCTAAGGAGAGCCCCTACGAGCAGTACTTC.

The CDR3 loop is CASSPDPREQYF. The CDR3 DNA is TGTGCCAGCTCACCAGACCCGAGGGAGCAGTACTTC. V is TRBV18 and J is TRBJ2-5, with D perhaps matching TRBD2 (5 bases). The V gene lost 2 bases and the J gene lost 11 bases, with 12 bases spanning the gap. Germline lookup yields CDR1 KGHSH and CDR2 LQKENI. The CDR3 consists of 12 residues. The variable domain in full, completed from reference TRBV18 and TRBJ2-5, reads NAGVMQNPRHLVRRRGQEARLRCSPMKGHSHVYWYRQLPEEGLKFMVYLQKENIIDESGMPKERFSAEFPKEGPSILRIQQVVRGDSAAYFCASSPDPREQYFGPGTRLLVL.

V and J are TRBV5-8 and TRBJ1-3; 10 nucleotides match TRBD1. This CDR3 is built from 16 residues. CDR1 SGHTS and CDR2 YDEGEE come from the germline V gene. Germline trimming cut 2 bases from V and 3 bases from J; bases unmatched to any gene: 5. The CDR3 DNA reads TGTGCCAGCAGCTTAGGGACAGGGGCTCTTGGAAACACCATATATTTT. It specifies CASSLGTGALGNTIYF.

The CDR3 region is CASSTQEGGDEQFF. For the CDR3, the DNA is TGTGCCAGCAGCACCCAGGAGGGCGGAGATGAGCAGTTCTTC. The V and J genes are TRBV6-6 and TRBJ2-1; the D gene is possibly TRBD2 (6 bases). CDR1 and CDR2 (germline): MNHNY, SVGAGI (reference sequence). The CDR3 extends over 14 amino acids. V dropped 6 bases and J dropped 8 bases, with 17 bases sitting between them.

The rearrangement links TRBV2 to TRBJ2-3, with D possibly being TRBD1 (8 bases). V was trimmed by 9 bases and J by 5 bases, leaving 18 bases between them. This CDR3 is built from 14 residues. From germline, CDR1 is SNHLY and CDR2 FYNNEI. This chain's CDR3 is CARGGSGGKDTQYF. The CDR3 bases are TGTGCCAGGGGAGGGTCAGGGGGCAAAGATACGCAGTATTTT.

The rearrangement joins TRBV6-5 to TRBJ2-1; 8 positions match TRBD1. Germline V gene lookup returns CDR1 MNHEY and CDR2 SVGAGI. The CDR3 runs to 16 residues. The trim removed 0 bases at V and 7 bases at J, leaving 8 bases unmatched. The CDR3 spells CASSYSVGQVENEQFF. The DNA for the CDR3 is TGTGCCAGCAGTTACTCCGTGGGACAGGTTGAGAATGAGCAGTTCTTC.

This clone appeared a single time. The V call is TRBV29-1, the J call TRBJ1-1, with D possibly being TRBD1 (6 bases). Trimming removed 8 bases from V and 5 bases from J, with 18 bases in between. Germline V gene sequence: CDR1 SQVTM, CDR2 ANQGSEA. This CDR3 region has 13 residues. CDR3 residues: CSPERGGGTEAFF. CDR3 DNA: TGCAGCCCCGAAAGGGGGGGAGGGACTGAAGCTTTCTTT.

This clone was counted between two and nine times. This chain connects TRBV27 to TRBJ2-1, with 10 positions matching TRBD1. Germline CDR1 is MNHEY and CDR2 is SMNVEV (reference sequence). J lost 8 bases, V lost 5 bases, and 9 bases had no gene match. The CDR3 has 15 residues. The CDR3 loop is CASSAPGQGTDEQFF. The CDR3 DNA reads TGTGCCAGCAGTGCCCCGGGACAGGGGACCGATGAGCAGTTCTTC.